This T cell receptor beta chain was found in a study of cytomegalovirus exposure and HLA in healthy donors. General study results and limits: Association of 15,000 to 20,000 TCR beta sequences with HLA alleles was found at 0.05 false discovery rate in a later analysis.

The CDR3 runs 16 residues. V dropped 2 bases and J dropped 0 bases, with 8 bases sitting between them. Per germline, CDR1 LNHNV and CDR2 YYDKDF (reference sequence). In the PCR, 60 Vbeta and 13 Jbeta primers were used. Assay used: immunoSEQ multiplex PCR; TCRdb lists only in-frame clones, some missing. The sample lists under 200,000 clones, 79% occurring once. For this clone: Its cognate antigen is unknown.

The receptor was isolated from a woman in her 30s in good health and CMV-seropositive. The specimen sequenced was PBMCs. The chain uses TRBV15 and TRBJ2-6; D is unclear. The CDR3: CATSRTYDSGANVLTF. The CDR3 coding sequence is TGTGCCACCAGCAGAACTTACGACTCTGGGGCCAACGTCCTGACTTTC.